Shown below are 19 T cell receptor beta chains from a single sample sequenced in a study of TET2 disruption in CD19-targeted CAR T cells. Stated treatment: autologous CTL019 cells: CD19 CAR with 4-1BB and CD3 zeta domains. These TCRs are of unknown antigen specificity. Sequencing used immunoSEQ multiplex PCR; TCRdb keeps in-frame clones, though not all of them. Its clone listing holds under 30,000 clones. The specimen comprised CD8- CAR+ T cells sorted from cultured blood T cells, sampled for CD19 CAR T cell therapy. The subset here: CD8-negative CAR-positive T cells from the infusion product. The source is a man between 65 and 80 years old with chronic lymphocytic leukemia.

The CDR3 bases that were read are TGTGCCAGCACCCCCGGACAGTCCCGGAAAACAGATACC. It is translated as CASTPGQSRKTDT. The complete CDR3 sequence is CASTPGQSRKTDTYTF. The chain uses TRBV7-6 and TRBJ1-2; a possible D gene is TRBD1 (6 bases). Read data end 3 residues before the CDR3 end; the end is taken from the germline J gene. The CDR3 is 16 residues long. CDR1 is SGHVS, CDR2 FNYEAQ, per germline.

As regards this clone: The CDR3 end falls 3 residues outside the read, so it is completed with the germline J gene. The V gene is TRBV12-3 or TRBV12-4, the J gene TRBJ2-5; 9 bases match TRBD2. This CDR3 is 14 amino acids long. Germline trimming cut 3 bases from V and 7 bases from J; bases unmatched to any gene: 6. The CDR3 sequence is CASSFSAGGPTQYF. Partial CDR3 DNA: TGTGCCAGCAGTTTTTCGGCGGGGGGGCCGACC.

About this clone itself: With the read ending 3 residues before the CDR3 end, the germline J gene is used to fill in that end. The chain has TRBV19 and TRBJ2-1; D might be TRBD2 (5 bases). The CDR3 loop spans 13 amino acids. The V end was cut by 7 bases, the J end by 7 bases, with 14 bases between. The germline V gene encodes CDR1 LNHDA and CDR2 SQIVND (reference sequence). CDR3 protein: CASTERTGNEQFF. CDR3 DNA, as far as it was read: TGTGCCAGTACCGAACGGACGGGGAATGAG.

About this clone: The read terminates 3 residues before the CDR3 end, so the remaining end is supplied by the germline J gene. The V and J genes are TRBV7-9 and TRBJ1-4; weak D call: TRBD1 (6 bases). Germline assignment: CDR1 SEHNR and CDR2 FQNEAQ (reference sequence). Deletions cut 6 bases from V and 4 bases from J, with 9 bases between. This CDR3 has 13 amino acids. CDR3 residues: CASRQGNNEKLFF. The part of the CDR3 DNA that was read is TGTGCCAGCAGACAGGGAAATAATGAAAAA.

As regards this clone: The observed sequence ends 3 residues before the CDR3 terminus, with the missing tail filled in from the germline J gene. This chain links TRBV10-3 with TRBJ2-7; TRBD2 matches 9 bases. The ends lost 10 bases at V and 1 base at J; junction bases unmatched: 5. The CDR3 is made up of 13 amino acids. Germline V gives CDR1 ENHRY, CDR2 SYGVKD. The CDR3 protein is CATERGESYEQYF. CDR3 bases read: TGTGCCACAGAGCGGGGGGAGTCCTACGAG.

This chain's CDR3 is CASSRSTGVNTEAFF. CDR3 bases read: TGTGCCAGCTCACGCTCAACAGGGGTGAACACTGAA. This sequence joins TRBV18 and TRBJ1-1, with 7 bases matching TRBD1. From the germline J gene comes the end of the CDR3, since the read stops 3 residues before it. The ends lost 4 bases at V and 0 bases at J; junction bases unmatched: 5. The CDR3 has 15 residues. CDR1 KGHSH and CDR2 LQKENI come from the germline V gene.

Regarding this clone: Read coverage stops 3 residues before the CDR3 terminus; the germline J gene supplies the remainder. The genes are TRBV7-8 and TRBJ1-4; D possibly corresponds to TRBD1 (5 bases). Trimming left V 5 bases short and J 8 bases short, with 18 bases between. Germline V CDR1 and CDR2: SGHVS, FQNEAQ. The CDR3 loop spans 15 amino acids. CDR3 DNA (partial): TGTGCCAGCAGCCCATCAGGGAATTTCGACGAAAAA. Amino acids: CASSPSGNFDEK. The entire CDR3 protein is CASSPSGNFDEKLFF.

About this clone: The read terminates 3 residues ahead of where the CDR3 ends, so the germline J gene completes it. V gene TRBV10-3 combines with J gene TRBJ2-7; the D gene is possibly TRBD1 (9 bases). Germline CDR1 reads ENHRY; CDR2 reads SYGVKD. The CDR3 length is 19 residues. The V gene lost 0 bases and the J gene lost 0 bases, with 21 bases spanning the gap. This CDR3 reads CAISESHGRGQGVSYEQYF. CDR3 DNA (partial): TGTGCCATCAGTGAGTCCCACGGGAGGGGACAGGGAGTCTCCTACGAG.

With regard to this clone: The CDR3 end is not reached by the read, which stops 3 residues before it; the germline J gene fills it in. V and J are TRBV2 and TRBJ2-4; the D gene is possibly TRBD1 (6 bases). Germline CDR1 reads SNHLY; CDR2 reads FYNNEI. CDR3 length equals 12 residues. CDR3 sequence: CASITGLGGQYF. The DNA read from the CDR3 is TGTGCCAGCATTACAGGGTTAGGTGGT.

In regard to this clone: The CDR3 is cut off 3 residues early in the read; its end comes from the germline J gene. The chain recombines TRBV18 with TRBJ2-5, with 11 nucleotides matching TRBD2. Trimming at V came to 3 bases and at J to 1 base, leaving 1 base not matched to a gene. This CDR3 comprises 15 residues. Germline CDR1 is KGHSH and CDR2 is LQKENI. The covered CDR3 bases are TGTGCCAGCTCACCGGGACTAGCGGCCCAAGAGACC. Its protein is CASSPGLAAQET. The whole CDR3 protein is CASSPGLAAQETQYF. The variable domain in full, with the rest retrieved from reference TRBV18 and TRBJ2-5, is NAGVMQNPRHLVRRRGQEARLRCSPMKGHSHVYWYRQLPEEGLKFMVYLQKENIIDESGMPKERFSAEFPKEGPSILRIQQVVRGDSAAYFCASSPGLAAQETQYFGPGTRLLVL.

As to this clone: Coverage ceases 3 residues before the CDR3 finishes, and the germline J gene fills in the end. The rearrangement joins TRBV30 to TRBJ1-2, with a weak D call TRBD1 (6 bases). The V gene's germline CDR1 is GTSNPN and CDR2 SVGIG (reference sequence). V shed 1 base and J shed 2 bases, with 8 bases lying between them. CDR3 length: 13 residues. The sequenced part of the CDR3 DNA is TGTGCCTGGAGTGAACAGGGCAACTATGGC. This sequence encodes CAWSEQGNYG. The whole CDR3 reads CAWSEQGNYGYTF.

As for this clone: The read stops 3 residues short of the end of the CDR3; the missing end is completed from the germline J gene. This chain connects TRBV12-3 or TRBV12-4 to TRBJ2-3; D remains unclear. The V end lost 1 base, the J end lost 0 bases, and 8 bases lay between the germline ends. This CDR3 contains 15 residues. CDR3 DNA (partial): TGTGCCAGCAGTTTAGGTGGCAGAAGCACAGATACG. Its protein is CASSLGGRSTDT. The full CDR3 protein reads CASSLGGRSTDTQYF.

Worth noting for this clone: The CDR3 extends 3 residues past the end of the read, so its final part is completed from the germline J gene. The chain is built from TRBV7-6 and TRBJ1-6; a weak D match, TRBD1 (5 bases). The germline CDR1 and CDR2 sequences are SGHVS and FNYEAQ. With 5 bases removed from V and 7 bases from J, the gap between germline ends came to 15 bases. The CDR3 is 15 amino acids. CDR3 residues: CASSPRRGPNSPLHF. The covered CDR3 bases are TGTGCCAGCAGCCCTAGGCGGGGCCCCAATTCACCC.

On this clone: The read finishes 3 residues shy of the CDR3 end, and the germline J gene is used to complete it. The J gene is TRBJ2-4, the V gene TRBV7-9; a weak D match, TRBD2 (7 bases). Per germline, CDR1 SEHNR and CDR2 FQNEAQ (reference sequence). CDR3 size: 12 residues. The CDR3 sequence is CAESGGPYGQYF. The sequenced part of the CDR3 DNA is TGTGCCGAATCGGGGGGCCCCTATGGT.

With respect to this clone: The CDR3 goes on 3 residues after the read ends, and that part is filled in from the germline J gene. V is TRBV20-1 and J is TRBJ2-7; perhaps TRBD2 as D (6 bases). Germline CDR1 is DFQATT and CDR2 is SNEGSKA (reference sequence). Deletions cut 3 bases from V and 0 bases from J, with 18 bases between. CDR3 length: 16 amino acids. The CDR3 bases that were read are TGCAGTGCTAGCCCACCCGGGACTCAAAGCTCCTACGAG. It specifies CSASPPGTQSSYE. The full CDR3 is CSASPPGTQSSYEQYF.

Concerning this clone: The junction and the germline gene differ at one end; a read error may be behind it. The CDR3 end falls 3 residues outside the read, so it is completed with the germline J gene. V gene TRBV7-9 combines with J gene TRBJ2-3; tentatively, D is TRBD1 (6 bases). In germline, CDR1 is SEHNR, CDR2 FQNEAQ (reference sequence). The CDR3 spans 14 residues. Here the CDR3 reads CSSSPIQGLETQYF. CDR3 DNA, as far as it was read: TGTTCCAGCAGCCCGATTCAGGGGTTAGAGACG.

The chain's CDR3 is CASSPRGQGDYEQYF. The CDR3 bases that were read are TGTGCCAGCTCACCACGGGGACAGGGGGACTACGAG. The chain carries TRBV18 and TRBJ2-7, with 11 bases identical to TRBD1. The missing CDR3 end, 3 residues past where the read stops, is filled in from the germline J gene. Germline V gives CDR1 KGHSH, CDR2 LQKENI. V lost 1 base, J lost 3 bases, and 2 bases stayed unmatched. The CDR3 loop spans 15 amino acids.

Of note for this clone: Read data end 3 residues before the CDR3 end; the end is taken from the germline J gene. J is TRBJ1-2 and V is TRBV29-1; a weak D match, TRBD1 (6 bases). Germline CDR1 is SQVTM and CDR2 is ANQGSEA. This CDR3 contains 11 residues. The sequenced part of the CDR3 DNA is TGCAGCGCCCTAGATAACAGGGTC. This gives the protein CSALDNRV. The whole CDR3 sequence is CSALDNRVYTF.

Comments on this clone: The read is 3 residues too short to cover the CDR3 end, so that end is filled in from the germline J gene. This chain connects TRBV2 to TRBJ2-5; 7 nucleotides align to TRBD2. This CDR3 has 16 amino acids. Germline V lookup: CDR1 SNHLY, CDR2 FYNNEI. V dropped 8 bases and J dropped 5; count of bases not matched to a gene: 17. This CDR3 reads CASLISGAKLGETQYF. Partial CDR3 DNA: TGTGCCAGCTTGATCAGCGGGGCGAAGTTGGGGGAGACC. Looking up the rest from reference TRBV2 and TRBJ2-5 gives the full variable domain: EPEVTQTPSHQVTQMGQEVILRCVPISNHLYFYWYRQILGQKVEFLVSFYNNEISEKSEIFDDQFSVERPDGSNFTLKIRSTKLEDSAMYFCASLISGAKLGETQYFGPGTRLLVL.